This T cell receptor (beta chain) was retrieved from a study of T cells in Graves' hyperthyroidism and ophthalmopathy. Study outcomes and limitations: Most thyroid clonotypes that were expanded above 0.001 also turned up in blood.

Worth noting for this clonotype: Its target is unknown.

With a duration under 2 months, the hyperthyroidism was newly diagnosed in patients aged 18 to 65. Uncontrolled infection, other autoimmune disease, pregnancy or lactation disqualified patients from enrolment. Diagnostic assessment was based on clinical symptoms, serum thyroxine and TRAb, thyroid ultrasound and orbital computed tomography. Amplified TCR beta CDR3 regions came from RNA transcripts. HTBI primers were the set used in a first-round RT-PCR of the TCR CDR3. TCRdb used MiXCR to reprocess the multiplex PCR reads, holding one entry per CDR3 protein. This table holds almost 600,000 distinct CDR3 sequences, 35% to 55% found once. The CDR3 covers 13 residues. In germline, CDR1 is SEHNR, CDR2 FQNEAQ (reference sequence). J was trimmed by 5 bases and V by 4 bases; bases with no gene match: 2.

The sequencing sample was made of peripheral blood or thyroid tissue (not recorded which). The rearrangement links TRBV7-9 to TRBJ2-5, with 9 bases identical to TRBD2. The TCR sequence derives from a young woman with Graves' hyperthyroidism. CDR3 sequence: CASSYSGSETQYF. The CDR3 nucleotides read TGTGCCAGCAGCTATAGCGGGAGTGAGACCCAGTACTTC.